The T cell receptor (beta chain) described here comes from a study of blood T cell repertoires in COVID-19. About the study: PBMCs, B-cell-depleted T cells, or T cells were the source of the cDNA or gDNA that made up the material.

Assay used: immunoSEQ multiplex PCR; TCRdb lists only in-frame clones, some missing. In the table there are tens of thousands of clones, 70% to 90% of which are singletons. Trimming pared 6 bases from V and 1 base from J, leaving 12 bases between. CDR1 and CDR2 (germline): SGHAT, FQNNGV. The CDR3 has 14 residues. Specimen: peripheral blood. The TCR was taken from a man aged 45-65 years with acute or convalescent COVID-19. The chain uses TRBV11-2 and TRBJ1-1; D is uncertain. The CDR3 sequence: CASSSKQSNTEAFF. For the CDR3, the DNA is TGTGCCAGCAGTTCCAAACAGTCGAACACTGAAGCTTTCTTT.